This T cell receptor beta chain was observed in a study of identical twins. Template switching supplied a universal primer site; unique molecular identifiers were carried on the cDNA. MiXCR, run by TCRdb on the 5' RACE reads, gives a single entry per CDR3 protein. The sample includes roughly 1.6 million distinct CDR3 sequences, less than 35% of them seen just once. In its sample, this clonotype was seen a few times. Antigen unknown. Findings of the study overall: Possibly, invariant MAIT and iNKT cells partly confounded zero-insertion analyses. Out-of-frame alpha sequences shared by twins were enriched for low generation probability. Models underestimated how often monozygotic twins shared out-of-frame TCR alpha.

Source material: cord blood. The receptor was derived from a newborn girl in good health.

The CDR3 is CSANTGQGVYGYTF. The DNA of the CDR3 is TGCAGCGCCAACACGGGACAGGGGGTCTATGGCTACACCTTC. The genes are TRBV29-1 and TRBJ1-2; 11 bases match TRBD1. Germline assignment: CDR1 SQVTM and CDR2 ANQGSEA. Trimming removed 7 bases from V and 4 bases from J; junction bases left unmatched: 8. This CDR3 spans 14 amino acids.